The source of this T cell receptor (beta chain) is a study of T-cell reconstitution after alpha-beta-depleted transplantation in children. This sample's TCRbeta library carried unique molecular identifier barcodes. TCRdb reprocessed the PCR reads with MiXCR, giving one entry per CDR3 protein. The sample consists of about 540,000 distinct CDR3 sequences, 15% to 20% of them appearing once. Unmatched junction bases numbered 6, after V lost 0 bases and J lost 9 bases. Germline values: CDR1 LGHNA, CDR2 YNFKEQ. The CDR3 extends over 15 amino acids. This rearrangement joins TRBV4-2 to TRBJ2-1; TRBD2 agrees at 9 bases. Sequencing was performed on PBMCs from the stem cell graft donor, taken from the stem cell graft. This receptor was obtained from a human donor who donated a stem cell graft to a child with acute lymphoblastic leukemia. CDR3 sequence (DNA): TGTGCCAGCAGCCAAGAGTGGACTAGCGACGTTGAGCAGTTCTTC. This gives the protein CASSQEWTSDVEQFF.